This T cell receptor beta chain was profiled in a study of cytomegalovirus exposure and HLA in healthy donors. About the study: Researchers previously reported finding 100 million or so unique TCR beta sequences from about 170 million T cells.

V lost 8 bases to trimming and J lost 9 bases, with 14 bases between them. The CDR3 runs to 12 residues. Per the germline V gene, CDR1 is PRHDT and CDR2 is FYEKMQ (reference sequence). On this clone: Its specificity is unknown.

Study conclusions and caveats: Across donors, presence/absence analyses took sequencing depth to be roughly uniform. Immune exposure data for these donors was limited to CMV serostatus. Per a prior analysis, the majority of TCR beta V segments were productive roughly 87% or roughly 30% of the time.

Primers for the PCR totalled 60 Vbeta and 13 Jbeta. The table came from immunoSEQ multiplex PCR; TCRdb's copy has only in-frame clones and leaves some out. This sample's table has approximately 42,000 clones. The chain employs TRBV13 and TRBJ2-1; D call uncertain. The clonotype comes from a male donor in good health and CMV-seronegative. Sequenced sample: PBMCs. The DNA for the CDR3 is TGTGCCAGCGCCCCCCTTCTCGGTGAGCAGTTCTTC. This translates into CASAPLLGEQFF.